What follows are 27 T cell receptor beta chains derived from one specimen sequenced in a study of identical twins. TCRdb re-called the 5' RACE reads with MiXCR, one entry per CDR3 protein. The top ten hold about 0.48% of the sample, which has about 530,000 distinct CDR3 sequences, 20% to 25% seen once. Separately, the same data were catalogued under a study of yellow fever vaccine responses in identical twins.

Sequenced input: CD4+ T cells sorted from blood. These receptor sequences come from a woman under 30 in good health.

This clonotype was observed a few times. The genes are TRBV28 and TRBJ2-1; 9 positions match TRBD2. CDR3 length: 16 residues. V lost 5 bases to trimming and J lost 4 bases; unmatched junction nucleotides: 9. The germline gives CDR1 MDHEN, CDR2 SYDVKM. CDR3 protein: CASSGPLAGAYNEQFF. As DNA, the CDR3 is TGTGCCAGCAGTGGCCCCTTAGCGGGAGCTTACAATGAGCAGTTCTTC.

This clonotype turned up a few times. The CDR3 region has the DNA TGTGCCAGCAGTTCACAGGCTTACGGCTACGAGCAGTACTTC. Its protein is CASSSQAYGYEQYF. The gene calls are TRBV6-5 and TRBJ2-7; possibly TRBD1 for D (5 bases). Germline CDR1 is MNHEY and CDR2 is SVGAGI. V lost 4 bases, J lost 3 bases, and 13 bases lay in between. This CDR3 contains 14 residues.

The chain couples TRBV4-1 to TRBJ2-5, with 15 bases fitting TRBD2. Germline loops: CDR1 MGHRA, CDR2 YSYEKL. The CDR3 consists of 17 residues. J gave up 2 bases and V 6 bases, and 7 bases lay outside the gene matches. CDR3 loop: CASSPRTSGGGQETQYF. The CDR3 DNA sequence: TGCGCCAGCAGTCCCCGGACTAGCGGGGGGGGGCAAGAGACCCAGTACTTC.

The sample holds a few counts of this clonotype. The chain has TRBV7-6 and TRBJ2-1; the D gene is possibly TRBD2 (5 bases). This CDR3 comprises 15 residues. The germline V gene encodes CDR1 SGHVS and CDR2 FNYEAQ. Trimming removed 1 base at V and 0 bases at J, with 7 bases between. CDR3 in amino acids: CASSLGEISYNEQFF. Written as DNA, the CDR3 is TGTGCCAGCAGCTTAGGGGAGATCTCCTACAATGAGCAGTTCTTC.

The chain links TRBV7-9 to TRBJ1-2; the D gene is possibly TRBD1 (5 bases). The CDR3 loop spans 14 amino acids. Germline CDR1 reads SEHNR; CDR2 reads FQNEAQ (reference sequence). Trimming left V 1 base short and J 3 bases short, with 9 bases between. The CDR3 sequence: CASSLGRDHYGYTF. The CDR3 bases are TGTGCCAGCAGCTTAGGCAGGGATCACTATGGCTACACCTTC.

This clonotype was seen only a few times. V is TRBV7-9 and J is TRBJ1-6; no clear D gene. CDR3 length: 12 amino acids. In germline, CDR1 is SEHNR, CDR2 FQNEAQ (reference sequence). The V and J ends lost 1 base and 9 bases respectively, with 4 bases between them. The CDR3, as DNA: TGTGCCAGCAGCTTAGGGAGTTCACCCCTCCACTTT. Its protein product is CASSLGSSPLHF.

V usage is TRBV10-3 and J usage is TRBJ1-2; 8 bases line up with TRBD1. CDR3 length equals 14 residues. The germline CDR1 and CDR2 sequences are ENHRY and SYGVKD. The ends lost 3 bases at V and 8 bases at J; junction bases unmatched: 8. The CDR3, as DNA: TGTGCCATCAGTGACGCAGGGGGCGTCGGGGGCTACACCTTC. Its translation is CAISDAGGVGGYTF.

This clonotype was found a few times. J is TRBJ2-3 and V is TRBV29-1, with 10 bases aligning to TRBD2. The CDR3 covers 14 residues. CDR1 is SQVTM, CDR2 ANQGSEA, per germline. The V segment lost 4 bases and the J segment 4 bases; nucleotides outside the gene matches: 5. The CDR3 loop reads CSVGRLAGADTQYF. CDR3 DNA: TGCAGCGTTGGTAGGCTAGCGGGAGCAGATACGCAGTATTTT.

This clonotype showed up just a few times. V is TRBV24-1 and J is TRBJ2-2; 7 bases map to TRBD1. Germline V gene sequence: CDR1 KGHDR, CDR2 SFDVKD. The CDR3 covers 14 residues. Losses at the gene ends were 5 bases for V and 5 bases for J; bases not matched to a gene: 4. CDR3 DNA: TGTGCCACCAGTGCACAGGGGATAACCGGGGAGCTGTTTTTT. The encoded protein is CATSAQGITGELFF.

This clonotype was seen a few times. V gene TRBV24-1 combines with J gene TRBJ1-4; D might be TRBD1 (5 bases). Germline V gene data show CDR1 as KGHDR and CDR2 as SFDVKD. The CDR3 loop spans 16 amino acids. The V gene lost 4 bases and the J gene lost 10 bases, with 21 bases spanning the gap. CDR3 sequence (DNA): TGTGCCACCAGTGACACGACCGGGACCCAAGTAGGAAAACTGTTTTTT. This codes for CATSDTTGTQVGKLFF.

This clonotype was seen a handful of times. The rearrangement links TRBV10-3 to TRBJ2-4; D is uncertain. The V and J ends lost 3 bases and 5 bases respectively, with 11 bases between them. CDR1 is ENHRY and CDR2 is SYGVKD in the germline V gene. CDR3 size: 14 residues. The CDR3 spells CAISDGSQENIQYF. The CDR3, as DNA: TGTGCCATCAGTGACGGGTCCCAAGAAAACATTCAGTACTTC.

Concerning this clonotype itself: Relative to the germline gene, one junction end is altered; a read error may explain this. This chain uses TRBV3-1 with TRBJ2-7; possible D gene TRBD2, 6 bases. The CDR3 is made up of 12 amino acids. Per the germline V gene, CDR1 is LGHDT and CDR2 is YNNKEL (reference sequence). The CDR3 DNA reads TGTGCCAGCAGCCAAGTCGGTGCGGGATTGCACTTC. Translation gives CASSQVGAGLHF.

This clonotype showed up just a few times. The chain recombines TRBV20-1 with TRBJ1-1; 8 bases match TRBD1. Trimming removed 5 bases from V and 4 bases from J; junction bases left unmatched: 9. Germline CDR1 reads DFQATT; CDR2 reads SNEGSKA (reference sequence). This CDR3 has 14 amino acids. CDR3 sequence: CSARVQGAGTEAFF. In DNA, the CDR3 is TGCAGTGCTCGAGTTCAGGGGGCTGGCACTGAAGCTTTCTTT.

V gene TRBV4-1 combines with J gene TRBJ2-2, with D possibly being TRBD2 (5 bases). Trimming removed 0 bases at V and 7 bases at J, with 9 bases between. The germline V gene encodes CDR1 MGHRA and CDR2 YSYEKL. The CDR3 totals 14 residues. CDR3 in amino acids: CASSQDPGIGELFF. The CDR3 nucleotides read TGCGCCAGCAGCCAAGATCCGGGGATCGGGGAGCTGTTTTTT.

This clonotype occurred a few times. The chain joins TRBV5-1 to TRBJ1-1, with D tentatively TRBD1 (6 bases). V was cut by 4 bases and J by 1 base, with 14 bases left in between. The CDR3 spans 15 residues. Germline V CDR1 and CDR2: SGHRS, YFSETQ. The CDR3 sequence is CASSRTADWNTEAFF. Written as DNA, the CDR3 is TGCGCCAGCAGCAGGACAGCCGACTGGAACACTGAAGCTTTCTTT. Looking up the rest from reference TRBV5-1 and TRBJ1-1 gives the full variable domain: KAGVTQTPRYLIKTRGQQVTLSCSPISGHRSVSWYQQTPGQGLQFLFEYFSETQRNKGNFPGRFSGRQFSNSRSEMNVSTLELGDSALYLCASSRTADWNTEAFFGQGTRLTVV.

Only a few counts were recorded for this clonotype. The CDR3 reads CASSQVSDRPQETQYF. The CDR3 DNA is TGCGCCAGCAGCCAAGTCTCGGACAGACCCCAAGAGACCCAGTACTTC. This chain connects TRBV4-1 to TRBJ2-5, with a possible D match to TRBD1 (6 bases). The CDR3 runs to 16 residues. Germline V lookup: CDR1 MGHRA, CDR2 YSYEKL. V lost 1 base and J lost 1, with 13 bases in between.

This chain connects TRBV20-1 to TRBJ2-1; 11 bases are shared with TRBD2. CDR1 DFQATT and CDR2 SNEGSKA come from the germline V gene (reference sequence). There are 15 residues in the CDR3. Trimming cost V 0 bases and J 9 bases; bases outside gene matches: 7. The chain's CDR3 is CSARDSSGGAGEQFF. The CDR3 DNA sequence: TGCAGTGCTAGAGATAGTAGCGGGGGGGCGGGTGAGCAGTTCTTC.

V gene TRBV11-2 combines with J gene TRBJ1-1; possible D gene TRBD1, 5 bases. The CDR3 extends over 14 amino acids. Trimming shortened V by 3 bases and J by 2 bases, and 10 bases separated the two germline ends. Germline V gene lookup returns CDR1 SGHAT and CDR2 FQNNGV. The CDR3 coding sequence is TGTGCCAGCAGCTTCTTCACAGGAAACACTGAAGCTTTCTTT. This translates into CASSFFTGNTEAFF.

This clonotype appeared a few times. V and J are TRBV12-3 or TRBV12-4 and TRBJ2-2; 8 bases line up with TRBD2. The CDR3 is made up of 16 amino acids. The V and J ends lost 5 bases and 1 base, in that order; junction bases with no gene match: 6. CDR3 sequence reads: CASSLRTSLNTGELFF. CDR3 coding DNA: TGTGCCAGCAGTCTCCGGACTAGCTTGAACACCGGGGAGCTGTTTTTT.

The chain employs TRBV7-9 and TRBJ2-6; 10 bases are a match to TRBD2. The germline V gene encodes CDR1 SEHNR and CDR2 FQNEAQ (reference sequence). This CDR3 region has 15 residues. The ends lost 5 bases at V and 16 bases at J; junction bases unmatched: 14. This CDR3 reads CASSPGASGGRRLTF. CDR3 sequence (DNA): TGTGCCAGCAGCCCCGGGGCTAGCGGGGGTCGCAGACTGACTTTC.

The chain links TRBV12-3 or TRBV12-4 to TRBJ2-7; D gene unclear. The CDR3 covers 13 residues. V was pared by 6 bases and J by 6 bases, with 15 bases between. CDR3 residues: CASSVSHNREQYV. CDR3 bases: TGTGCCAGCAGCGTGTCCCATAATCGCGAGCAGTACGTC.

This clonotype was seen ten or more times. The chain is built from TRBV12-3 or TRBV12-4 and TRBJ1-1; 8 bases fit TRBD1. The length of the CDR3 is 12 residues. V lost 3 bases to trimming and J lost 11 bases; unmatched junction nucleotides: 5. CDR3 DNA sequence: TGTGCCAGCAGTTTCGACAGGGGTTACGCTTTCTTT. Translated: CASSFDRGYAFF.

J is TRBJ2-5 and V is TRBV10-3; a possible D gene is TRBD1 (5 bases). Trimming took off 0 bases at V and 5 bases at J, with 13 bases between the two ends. Germline V gene lookup returns CDR1 ENHRY and CDR2 SYGVKD. The CDR3 length is 15 residues. CDR3 DNA sequence: TGTGCCATCAGTGAGTCCAGGGCGCTAGGGGAGACCCAGTACTTC. Translation gives CAISESRALGETQYF.

V and J are TRBV5-1 and TRBJ2-7, with D possibly called TRBD1 or TRBD2 (5 bases each). Germline loops: CDR1 SGHRS, CDR2 YFSETQ. Trimming removed 0 bases from V and 4 bases from J, with 14 bases in between. This CDR3 is built from 15 residues. The CDR3 DNA reads TGCGCCAGCAGCTTGGTAGGGGACCCATTGTACGAGCAGTACTTC. This sequence encodes CASSLVGDPLYEQYF.

In this sample, this clonotype turned up a few times. The V call is TRBV20-1, the J call TRBJ2-3; 11 bases agree with TRBD2. CDR3 length equals 15 residues. J gave up 4 bases and V 1 base, and 4 bases lay outside the gene matches. Germline-derived CDR1 and CDR2 are DFQATT and SNEGSKA (reference sequence). The CDR3 loop reads CSARVAGGPADTQYF. The CDR3 nucleotides read TGCAGTGCTAGAGTAGCGGGGGGGCCCGCAGATACGCAGTATTTT.

This clonotype was observed a handful of times. V and J are TRBV3-1 and TRBJ2-7; D uncertain. The V and J ends lost 0 bases and 0 bases respectively, with 9 bases between them. The CDR3 consists of 15 residues. The germline CDR1 and CDR2 sequences are LGHDT and YNNKEL (reference sequence). The CDR3 reads CASSQERLLSYEQYF. The CDR3 nucleotides read TGTGCCAGCAGCCAAGAGCGACTCCTCTCCTACGAGCAGTACTTC.

This clonotype was detected only a few times. The chain carries TRBV7-9 and TRBJ2-1; 10 positions agree with TRBD2. V shed 5 bases, J shed 4 bases, and the junction held 11 bases outside the gene matches. The CDR3 has 17 residues. CDR1 is SEHNR, CDR2 FQNEAQ, per germline (reference sequence). The CDR3 DNA reads as TGTGCCAGCAGCCCCCCCAAACTAGCGGGAACATACAATGAGCAGTTCTTC. Translated, it gives CASSPPKLAGTYNEQFF.